Below are 20 T cell receptor beta chains sequenced from a single sample in a study of neoadjuvant anti-PD-1 for oral cavity cancer (dated by TCRdb to about 2021). Read against the paper, the sample's time point label means: after neoadjuvant nivolumab, at surgical resection. The receptor library was made with the immunoSEQ multiplex PCR assay. TCRdb's version of the immuneACCESS table is confined to in-frame rearrangements and falls short of the full clone set. An unresolved V gene accounts for under half of the shortfall where checked; the remainder is of unknown origin. In this sample the table shows 40,000 to 50,000 clones, 75% to 80% of which occur a single time. Jointly, the top ten make up approximately 5% of the sample. This specimen consisted of PBMCs, obtained after nivolumab (anti-PD-1) treatment. All receptors come from a person between 35 and 79 years old with oral cavity squamous cell carcinoma.

The chain couples TRBV6-4 to TRBJ1-6; the match to TRBD1 covers 7 bases. V gave up 9 bases and J gave up 8 bases; unmatched junction bases: 4. The CDR3 loop spans 12 amino acids. Germline-derived CDR1 and CDR2 are MRHNA and SNTAGT. CDR3: CASRQGDSPLHF. The DNA of the CDR3 is TGTGCCAGTAGACAGGGTGATTCACCCCTCCACTTT.

This sequence joins TRBV6-5 and TRBJ2-7, with D perhaps TRBD1 (6 bases). Germline V gene sequence: CDR1 MNHEY, CDR2 SVGAGI. V was pared by 6 bases and J by 5 bases, with 14 bases between. This CDR3 has 13 residues. The CDR3 loop reads CASSDRTANEQYF. DNA for the CDR3: TGTGCCAGCAGCGACAGGACCGCCAACGAGCAGTACTTC.

This sequence joins TRBV2 and TRBJ2-7; TRBD1 is a possible D gene (6 bases). The V gene lost 6 bases and the J gene lost 2 bases, with 14 bases spanning the gap. The CDR3 runs 14 residues. CDR1 is SNHLY, CDR2 FYNNEI, per germline. The CDR3 loop is CASSPRDTTYEQYF. DNA of the CDR3: TGTGCCAGCAGCCCCCGGGACACGACCTACGAGCAGTACTTC.

The CDR3 loop is CASVFTVNTEAFF. The CDR3 DNA follows: TGTGCCAGCGTTTTTACAGTGAACACTGAAGCTTTCTTT. The chain carries TRBV6-1 and TRBJ1-1; D remains unclear. The germline gives CDR1 MNHNS, CDR2 SASEGT. The CDR3 sequence is 13 residues long. The V gene lost 8 bases and the J gene lost 0 bases, with 10 bases spanning the gap.

V usage is TRBV5-8 and J usage is TRBJ2-3, with TRBD2 identical over 14 bases. This CDR3 has 17 residues. Trimming at V came to 4 bases and at J to 5 bases, leaving 9 bases not matched to a gene. Per germline, CDR1 SGHTS and CDR2 YDEGEE. In DNA form, the CDR3 reads TGTGCCAGCAGCCCTGGGACTAGCGGGGGACGGGGAGATACGCAGTATTTT. Amino acids: CASSPGTSGGRGDTQYF.

The chain uses TRBV5-1 and TRBJ2-7, with a tentative D call TRBD2 (5 bases). Trimming left V 0 bases short and J 4 bases short, with 11 bases between. Germline V lookup: CDR1 SGHRS, CDR2 YFSETQ. The CDR3 extends over 14 amino acids. CDR3 in amino acids: CASSLDWGAYEQYF. Here the CDR3 DNA reads TGCGCCAGCAGCTTGGATTGGGGAGCGTACGAGCAGTACTTC.

The chain uses TRBV19 and TRBJ1-1, with TRBD1 matching over 8 bases. The CDR3 contains 13 residues. V dropped 5 bases and J dropped 5; count of bases not matched to a gene: 4. Germline CDR1 and CDR2: LNHDA and SQIVND (reference sequence). The CDR3 sequence is CASSGQGWTEAFF. In DNA form, the CDR3 reads TGTGCCAGTAGTGGACAGGGATGGACTGAAGCTTTCTTT.

The chain combines TRBV11-2 with TRBJ2-5, with D perhaps TRBD1 (5 bases). V lost 6 bases to trimming and J lost 0 bases, with 20 bases between them. This CDR3 is 17 amino acids long. Germline values: CDR1 SGHAT, CDR2 FQNNGV. This CDR3 is CASRQKQGLGYQETQYF. CDR3 bases: TGTGCCAGCAGACAAAAGCAGGGCCTCGGGTACCAAGAGACCCAGTACTTC.

V is TRBV2 and J is TRBJ2-1, with D possibly TRBD2 on 5 matching bases. The CDR3 sequence is 15 residues long. Trimming stripped 4 bases from V and 0 bases from J, with 10 bases between. Germline CDR1 is SNHLY and CDR2 is FYNNEI. The CDR3 protein is CASSGGLSSYNEQFF. The CDR3 nucleotides read TGTGCCAGCAGTGGAGGGCTGTCCTCCTACAATGAGCAGTTCTTC.

The chain couples TRBV19 to TRBJ1-2; tentative D call: TRBD1 (5 bases). Germline V gene sequence: CDR1 LNHDA, CDR2 SQIVND (reference sequence). The CDR3 sequence is 13 residues long. V lost 6 bases and J lost 1, with 9 bases in between. The CDR3 region is CASRQGLNYGYTF. The DNA for the CDR3 is TGTGCCAGTAGGCAGGGACTTAACTATGGCTACACCTTC.

The V and J genes are TRBV9 and TRBJ2-7; D is perhaps TRBD1 or TRBD2 (6 bases each). The V gene lost 0 bases and the J gene lost 5 bases, with 12 bases spanning the gap. This CDR3 contains 14 residues. Germline V gives CDR1 SGDLS, CDR2 YYNGEE. The DNA for the CDR3 is TGTGCCAGCAGCGTAGCATATAGGGGGGACGAGCAGTACTTC. It yields the protein CASSVAYRGDEQYF. The variable domain in full, completed from reference TRBV9 and TRBJ2-7, reads DSGVTQTPKHLITATGQRVTLRCSPRSGDLSVYWYQQSLDQGLQFLIQYYNGEERAKGNILERFSAQQFPDLHSELNLSSLELGDSALYFCASSVAYRGDEQYFGPGTRLTVT.

This clone was seen a few times. V and J are TRBV11-2 and TRBJ1-2; unclear D gene. V was clipped by 5 bases and J by 4 bases, with 14 bases between them. Germline CDR1 and CDR2: SGHAT and FQNNGV. The CDR3 is made up of 14 amino acids. The CDR3: CASSLTGRIYGYTF. DNA for the CDR3: TGTGCCAGCAGCCTCACCGGGAGGATCTATGGCTACACCTTC.

DNA of the CDR3: TGTGCCAGCAGCCGCAGCGGGGCGATCACAGATACGCAGTATTTT. Translation: CASSRSGAITDTQYF. The V and J genes are TRBV14 and TRBJ2-3; TRBD2 matches at 7 bases. The CDR3 runs to 15 residues. The germline V gene has CDR1 SGHDN and CDR2 FVKESK. After removal of 4 bases from V and 2 bases from J, the junction contained 6 bases not matched to a gene.

This clone has only one observation. The chain combines TRBV7-9 with TRBJ1-2; no firm D call. V was pared by 10 bases and J by 8 bases, with 5 bases between. Looked up from germline, CDR1 is SEHNR and CDR2 is FQNEAQ (reference sequence). The CDR3 runs 8 residues. CDR3 sequence reads: CAIEGYTF. The CDR3 DNA sequence: TGTGCCATCGAGGGCTACACCTTC.

V is TRBV5-4 and J is TRBJ2-2; 9 bases map to TRBD2. V shed 2 bases and J 5 bases; nucleotides not matched to a gene: 10. Germline V gene data show CDR1 as SGHNT and CDR2 as YYREEE (reference sequence). This CDR3 is built from 17 residues. This CDR3 is CASSLVLAGAGTGELFF. The CDR3 bases are TGTGCCAGCAGCTTAGTATTAGCGGGAGCTGGAACCGGGGAGCTGTTTTTT.

The genes are TRBV10-1 and TRBJ2-7, with D possibly called TRBD1 or TRBD2 (5 bases each). With 0 bases removed from V and 3 bases from J, the gap between germline ends came to 6 bases. Per the germline V gene, CDR1 is WNHNN and CDR2 is SYGVQD (reference sequence). The CDR3 runs 13 residues. This CDR3 is CASSESGVYEQYF. The CDR3 DNA is TGCGCCAGCAGTGAGTCGGGGGTCTACGAGCAGTACTTC.

This chain joins TRBV19 and TRBJ1-5; 9 bases line up with TRBD1. Trimming took 7 bases from V and 3 from J; bases not matched to a gene: 7. The germline V gene encodes CDR1 LNHDA and CDR2 SQIVND (reference sequence). CDR3 length: 15 residues. DNA for the CDR3: TGTGCCAGTACCCCCGGACAGGGGTTCAATCAGCCCCAGCATTTT. Translation gives CASTPGQGFNQPQHF.

The rearrangement joins TRBV19 to TRBJ2-2; TRBD2 matches at 12 bases. V was clipped by 3 bases and J by 7 bases; unmatched bases: 6. CDR1 is LNHDA, CDR2 SQIVND, per germline (reference sequence). The CDR3 sequence is 16 residues long. The CDR3 here is CASSIPVLAGGGELFF. The CDR3 nucleotides are TGTGCCAGTAGTATCCCGGTACTAGCGGGGGGCGGGGAGCTGTTTTTT.

The V and J genes are TRBV14 and TRBJ2-1; 12 bases match TRBD2. The CDR3 totals 15 residues. Per the germline V gene, CDR1 is SGHDN and CDR2 is FVKESK. The V and J ends lost 4 bases and 8 bases, in that order; junction bases with no gene match: 6. This CDR3 is CASSRRLAGVDEQFF. The CDR3 region has the DNA TGTGCCAGCAGCCGCCGACTAGCGGGAGTTGATGAGCAGTTCTTC.

V and J are TRBV5-1 and TRBJ2-6; tentatively, D is TRBD1 (5 bases). The CDR3 has 17 amino acids. Looked up from germline, CDR1 is SGHRS and CDR2 is YFSETQ. Trimming pared 0 bases from V and 0 bases from J, leaving 10 bases between. Here the CDR3 reads CASSLVPGNSGANVLTF. CDR3 coding DNA: TGCGCCAGCAGCTTGGTGCCAGGGAACTCTGGGGCCAACGTCCTGACTTTC.